What follows are 2 T cell receptor beta chains derived from one specimen sequenced in a study of human T cells and chemical hapten exposure. TCRdb called the RACE reads again in MiXCR, with one record for every CDR3 protein. The table has about 89,000 distinct CDR3 sequences, approximately 9.9% seen once. The time point: patch test 2, 6 weeks after DPC sensitization. Treatment indicated: therapeutic diphenylcyclopropenone sensitization with weekly scalp DPC. The sequences come from whole blood, collected in connection with sensitization to the hapten diphenylcyclopropenone (DPC). The receptors originated from a man in his forties with alopecia areata. Some clones in this sample may be carry-over from other donors' samples.

This clonotype was recorded many times. The chain uses TRBV20-1 and TRBJ2-7; D is undetermined. V was cut by 1 base and J by 3 bases, with 10 bases left in between. This CDR3 is 13 amino acids long. Germline V gene lookup returns CDR1 DFQATT and CDR2 SNEGSKA (reference sequence). The CDR3 DNA is TGCAGTGCTAGAGTAATCCAGAACTACGAGCAGTACTTC. It encodes CSARVIQNYEQYF.

This clonotype came up many times. The chain combines TRBV20-1 with TRBJ1-1, with a possible D match to TRBD1 (6 bases). The germline V gene has CDR1 DFQATT and CDR2 SNEGSKA (reference sequence). The V gene lost 6 bases and the J gene lost 6 bases, with 20 bases spanning the gap. There are 14 residues in the CDR3. The CDR3 loop reads CSARRRGAGAEAFF. For the CDR3, the DNA is TGCAGTGCGCGGAGAAGGGGGGCAGGGGCTGAAGCTTTCTTT.